The T cell receptor beta chain under discussion was sequenced for a study of T cell repertoires and HLA-DP antigens. Study-level background: One stimulator alloantigen differed from self by one groove amino acid; the other by ten. Average DNA input: 218.4 ng for CD137+CD4+ sorts, roughly 1,100 ng pre-culture. General study results and limits: Clones undetected before culture averaged 36.3% against one allele and 50.6% against the other.

Untouched CD4+ T cells were isolated by negative selection, averaging about 98% purity. Sequenced by immunoSEQ multiplex PCR; TCRdb stores in-frame clones only, minus some. The repertoire holds some 110,000 clones, with around 92% as singletons. Unmatched junction bases numbered 5, after V lost 6 bases and J lost 3 bases. The CDR3 has 15 residues. CDR1 SGHTA and CDR2 FQGNSA come from the germline V gene. For this clone: Its matching antigen is unknown.

The clonotype was recovered from a woman aged 18 to 35 in good health and CMV-seronegative. The chain joins TRBV7-2 to TRBJ1-6; 7 bases agree with TRBD1. Specimen: CD4+ T cells from PBMCs. The CDR3 sequence is CASRDRLFYNSPLHF. CDR3 in DNA: TGTGCCAGCAGGGACAGGCTATTCTATAATTCACCCCTCCACTTT. The complete variable domain, with remaining parts taken from reference TRBV7-2 and TRBJ1-6, reads GAGVSQSPSNKVTEKGKDVELRCDPISGHTALYWYRQSLGQGLEFLIYFQGNSAPDKSGLPSDRFSAERTGGSVSTLTIQRTQQEDSAVYLCASRDRLFYNSPLHFGNGTRLTVT.